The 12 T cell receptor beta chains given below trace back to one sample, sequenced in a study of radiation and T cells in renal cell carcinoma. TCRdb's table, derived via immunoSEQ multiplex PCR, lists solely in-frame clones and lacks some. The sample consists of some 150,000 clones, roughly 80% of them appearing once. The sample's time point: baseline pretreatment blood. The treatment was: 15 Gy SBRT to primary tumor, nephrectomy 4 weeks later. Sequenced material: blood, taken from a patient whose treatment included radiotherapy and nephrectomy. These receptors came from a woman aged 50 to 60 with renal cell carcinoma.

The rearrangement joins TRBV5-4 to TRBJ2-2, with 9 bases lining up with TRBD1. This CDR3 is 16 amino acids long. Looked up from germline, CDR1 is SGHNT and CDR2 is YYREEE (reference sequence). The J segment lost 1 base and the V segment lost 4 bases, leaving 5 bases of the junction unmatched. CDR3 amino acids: CASSGQGNWNTGELFF. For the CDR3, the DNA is TGTGCCAGCAGCGGACAGGGGAATTGGAACACCGGGGAGCTGTTTTTT.

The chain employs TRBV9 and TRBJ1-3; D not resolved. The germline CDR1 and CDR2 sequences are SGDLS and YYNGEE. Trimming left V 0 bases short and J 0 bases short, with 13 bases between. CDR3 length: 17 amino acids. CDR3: CASSVDAVPSSGNTIYF. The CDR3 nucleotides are TGTGCCAGCAGCGTAGATGCAGTCCCGAGCTCTGGAAACACCATATATTTT.

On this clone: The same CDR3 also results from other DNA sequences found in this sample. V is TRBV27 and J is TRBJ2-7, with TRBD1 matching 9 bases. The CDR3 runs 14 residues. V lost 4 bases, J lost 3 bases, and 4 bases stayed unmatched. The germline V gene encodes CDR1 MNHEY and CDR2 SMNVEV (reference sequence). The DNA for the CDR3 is TGTGCCAGCAGTTCACAGGGGGCCGGCTACGAGCAGTACTTC. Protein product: CASSSQGAGYEQYF.

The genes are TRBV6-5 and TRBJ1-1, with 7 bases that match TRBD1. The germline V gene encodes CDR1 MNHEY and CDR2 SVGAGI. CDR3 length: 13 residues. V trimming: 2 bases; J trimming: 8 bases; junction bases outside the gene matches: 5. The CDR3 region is CASSYPRTGEAFF. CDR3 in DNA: TGTGCCAGCAGTTACCCTAGGACAGGAGAAGCTTTCTTT.

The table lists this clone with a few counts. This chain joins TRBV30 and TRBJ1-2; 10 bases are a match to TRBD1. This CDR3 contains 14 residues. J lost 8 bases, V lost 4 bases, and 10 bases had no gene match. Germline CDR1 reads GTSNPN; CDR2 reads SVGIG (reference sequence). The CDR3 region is CAWNRDRGFRGYTF. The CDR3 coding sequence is TGTGCCTGGAACCGGGACAGGGGCTTTCGGGGCTACACCTTC.

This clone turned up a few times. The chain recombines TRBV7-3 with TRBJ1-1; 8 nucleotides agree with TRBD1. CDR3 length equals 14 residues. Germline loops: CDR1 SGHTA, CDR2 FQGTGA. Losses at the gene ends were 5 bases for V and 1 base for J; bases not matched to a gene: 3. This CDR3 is CASSAGQGNTEAFF. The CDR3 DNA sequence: TGTGCCAGCAGCGCAGGACAGGGGAACACTGAAGCTTTCTTT.

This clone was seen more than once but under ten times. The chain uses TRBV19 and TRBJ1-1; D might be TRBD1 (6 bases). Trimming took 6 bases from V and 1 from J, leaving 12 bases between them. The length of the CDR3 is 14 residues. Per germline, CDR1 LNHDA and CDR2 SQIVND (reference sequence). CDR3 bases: TGTGCCAGTAGCCGGACAGAACCGAACACTGAAGCTTTCTTT. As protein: CASSRTEPNTEAFF.

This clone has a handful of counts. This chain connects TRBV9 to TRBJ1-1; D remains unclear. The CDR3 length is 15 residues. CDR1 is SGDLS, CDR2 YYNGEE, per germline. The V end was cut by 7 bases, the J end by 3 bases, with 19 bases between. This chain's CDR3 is CASATQRGGYTEAFF. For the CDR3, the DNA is TGTGCCAGCGCGACGCAACGGGGAGGGTACACTGAAGCTTTCTTT. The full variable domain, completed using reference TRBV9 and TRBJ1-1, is DSGVTQTPKHLITATGQRVTLRCSPRSGDLSVYWYQQSLDQGLQFLIQYYNGEERAKGNILERFSAQQFPDLHSELNLSSLELGDSALYFCASATQRGGYTEAFFGQGTRLTVV.

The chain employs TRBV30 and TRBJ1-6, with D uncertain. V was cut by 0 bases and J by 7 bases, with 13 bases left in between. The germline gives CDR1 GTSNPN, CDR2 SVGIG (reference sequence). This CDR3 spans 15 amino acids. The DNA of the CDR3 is TGTGCCTGGAGTGTACTTCTTGCCACAAATTCACCCCTCCACTTT. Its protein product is CAWSVLLATNSPLHF.

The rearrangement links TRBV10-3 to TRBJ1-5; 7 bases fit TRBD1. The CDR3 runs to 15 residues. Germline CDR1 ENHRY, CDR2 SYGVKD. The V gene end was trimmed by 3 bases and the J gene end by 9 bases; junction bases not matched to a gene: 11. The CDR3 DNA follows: TGTGCCATCAGTGAAGGCAGGGGGGGAATGGGGCCCCAGCATTTT. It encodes CAISEGRGGMGPQHF.

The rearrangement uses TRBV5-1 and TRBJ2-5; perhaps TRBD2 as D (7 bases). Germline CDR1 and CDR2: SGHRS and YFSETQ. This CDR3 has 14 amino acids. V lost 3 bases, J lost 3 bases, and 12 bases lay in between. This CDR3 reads CASSSRGAEETQYF. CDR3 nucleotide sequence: TGCGCCAGCAGCTCCCGGGGGGCGGAAGAGACCCAGTACTTC.

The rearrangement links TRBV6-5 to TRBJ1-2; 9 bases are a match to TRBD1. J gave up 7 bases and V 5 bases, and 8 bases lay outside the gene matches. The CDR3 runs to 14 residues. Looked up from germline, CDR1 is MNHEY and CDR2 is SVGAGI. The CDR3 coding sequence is TGTGCCAGCAGTGGGGACAGGGAAGAGGGTGGCTACACCTTC. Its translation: CASSGDREEGGYTF.